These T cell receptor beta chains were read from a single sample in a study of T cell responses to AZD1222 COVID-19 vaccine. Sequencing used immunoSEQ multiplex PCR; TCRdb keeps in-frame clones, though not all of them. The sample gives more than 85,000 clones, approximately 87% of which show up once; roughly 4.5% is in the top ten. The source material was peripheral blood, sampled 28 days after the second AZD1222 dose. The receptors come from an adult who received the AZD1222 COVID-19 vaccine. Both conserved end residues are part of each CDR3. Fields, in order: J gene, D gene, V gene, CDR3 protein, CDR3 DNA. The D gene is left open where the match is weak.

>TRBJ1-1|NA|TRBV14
CASGRVNTEAFF
TGTGCCAGCGGCAGAGTGAACACTGAAGCTTTCTTT
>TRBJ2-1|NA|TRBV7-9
CASSLGTVGGDNEQFF
TGTGCCAGCAGCTTAGGGACCGTAGGAGGGGACAATGAGCAGTTCTTC
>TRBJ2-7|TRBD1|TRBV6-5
CASSYSRGQYEQYF
TGTGCCAGCAGTTACTCTAGGGGGCAGTATGAGCAGTACTTC
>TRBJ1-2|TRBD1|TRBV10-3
CAIRDRGGKQNYGYTF
TGTGCCATCAGAGACAGGGGGGGAAAACAAAACTATGGCTACACCTTC
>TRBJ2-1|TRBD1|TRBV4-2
CASSQNFPGQGVYNEQFF
TGTGCCAGCAGCCAAAATTTCCCGGGACAGGGGGTTTACAATGAGCAGTTCTTC
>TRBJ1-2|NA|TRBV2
CASSDAGGVGYTF
TGTGCCAGCAGTGATGCAGGAGGGGTAGGCTACACCTTC
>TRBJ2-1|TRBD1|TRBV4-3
CASSQGQGRDEQFF
TGCGCCAGCAGCCAGGGACAGGGTCGAGATGAGCAGTTCTTC
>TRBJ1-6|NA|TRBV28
CASSLGREWSPLHF
TGTGCCAGCAGTTTAGGGAGGGAGTGGTCACCCCTCCACTTT
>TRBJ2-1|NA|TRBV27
CASSLSYNEQFF
TGTGCCAGCAGTCTCTCCTACAATGAGCAGTTCTTC
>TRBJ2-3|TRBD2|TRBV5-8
CASSLGHSGGGTDTQYF
TGTGCCAGCAGCCTTGGGCACAGCGGGGGAGGTACAGATACGCAGTATTTT
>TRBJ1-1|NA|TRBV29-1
CSVDGREAFF
TGCAGCGTTGACGGCAGAGAAGCTTTCTTT
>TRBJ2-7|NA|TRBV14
CASSQRLASEQYF
TGTGCCAGCAGCCAAAGGCTAGCTAGCGAGCAGTACTTC
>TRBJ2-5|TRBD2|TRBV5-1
CASSFSGGEETQYF
TGCGCCAGCAGCTTTAGCGGGGGGGAAGAGACCCAGTACTTC
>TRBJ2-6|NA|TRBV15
CATSRDIGLQGSGANVLTF
TGTGCCACCAGCAGAGATATTGGACTCCAAGGGTCTGGGGCCAACGTCCTGACTTTC
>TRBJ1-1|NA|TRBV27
CASSSPWTSFF
TGTGCCAGCAGTTCGCCTTGGACATCCTTCTTT
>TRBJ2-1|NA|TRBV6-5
CASIVRVSYNEQFF
TGTGCCAGCATTGTAAGGGTGTCCTACAATGAGCAGTTCTTC
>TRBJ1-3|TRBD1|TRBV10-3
CAISELLPGQGASGNTIYF
TGTGCCATCAGTGAGTTGTTACCGGGACAGGGGGCTTCAGGAAACACCATATATTTT
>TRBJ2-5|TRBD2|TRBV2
CASSDGTSGPAQYF
TGTGCCAGCAGCGACGGGACTAGCGGACCGGCCCAGTACTTC
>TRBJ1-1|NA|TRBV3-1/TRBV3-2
CASSETPGLPNTEAFF
TGTGCCAGCAGCGAGACCCCGGGACTGCCGAACACTGAAGCTTTCTTT
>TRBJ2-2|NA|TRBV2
CASSEAPAGNTGELFF
TGTGCCAGCAGTGAAGCCCCAGCGGGGAACACCGGGGAGCTGTTTTTT
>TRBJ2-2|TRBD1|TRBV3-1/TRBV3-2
CASSPTGVVGTGELFF
TGTGCCAGCAGCCCCACAGGGGTGGTAGGCACCGGGGAGCTGTTTTTT
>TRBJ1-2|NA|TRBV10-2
CASSARASYGYTF
TGCGCCAGCAGCGCCAGGGCCTCCTATGGCTACACCTTC
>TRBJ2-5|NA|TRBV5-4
CASSPLTAAQETQYF
TGTGCCAGCAGCCCCCTTACGGCGGCGCAAGAGACCCAGTACTTC
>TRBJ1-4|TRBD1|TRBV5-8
CASSAGQLEKLFF
TGTGCCAGCAGCGCGGGACAGCTAGAAAAACTGTTTTTT
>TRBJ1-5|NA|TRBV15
CATSTRTVGQPQHF
TGTGCCACCAGCACGAGGACTGTTGGCCAGCCCCAGCATTTT
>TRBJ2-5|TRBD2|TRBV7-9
CASSLWGGETQYF
TGTGCCAGCAGCTTATGGGGGGGAGAGACCCAGTACTTC
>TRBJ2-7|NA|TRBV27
CASSFRGYEQYF
TGTGCCAGCAGTTTCAGGGGTTACGAGCAGTACTTC
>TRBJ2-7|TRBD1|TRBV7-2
CASRLTGGPSSYEQYF
TGTGCCAGCAGGTTGACAGGGGGCCCCAGCTCCTACGAGCAGTACTTC
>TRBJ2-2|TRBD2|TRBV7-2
CASSPGLGAGELFF
TGTGCCAGCAGCCCGGGACTAGGTGCCGGGGAGCTGTTTTTT
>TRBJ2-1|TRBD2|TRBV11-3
CASSLGTSGFNEQFF
TGTGCCAGCAGCCTCGGGACTAGCGGTTTCAATGAGCAGTTCTTC
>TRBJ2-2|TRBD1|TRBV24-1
CATSDLASGTGPTGELFF
TGTGCCACCAGTGATTTGGCATCCGGGACAGGGCCCACCGGGGAGCTGTTTTTT